The 10 T cell receptor beta chains below all came from one sample that was sequenced in a study of T cell responses to AZD1222 COVID-19 vaccine. Using immunoSEQ multiplex PCR, the repertoire was profiled, and TCRdb retains in-frame clones only, with some absent. The table records around 120,000 clones, about 82% of them present only once. Source: peripheral blood, taken 28 days after the second AZD1222 dose. These receptor sequences come from an adult who received the AZD1222 COVID-19 vaccine.

The rearrangement uses TRBV2 and TRBJ1-6, with 10 bases lining up with TRBD1. J lost 1 base, V lost 8 bases, and 14 bases had no gene match. Germline V CDR1 and CDR2: SNHLY, FYNNEI. The CDR3 loop spans 19 amino acids. The CDR3 DNA sequence: TGTGCCAGCCGTAGTCTAAGACAGGGGGCTTTTTCCTATAATTCACCCCTCCACTTT. This gives the protein CASRSLRQGAFSYNSPLHF.

The chain has TRBV11-2 and TRBJ2-3; weak D call: TRBD2 (5 bases). This CDR3 comprises 17 residues. The V end was cut by 1 base, the J end by 4 bases, with 18 bases between. Germline assignment: CDR1 SGHAT and CDR2 FQNNGV. The CDR3 nucleotides are TGTGCCAGCAGCTTAGGCTACGGTAGCGATCCCTCAGATACGCAGTATTTT. Amino acids: CASSLGYGSDPSDTQYF.

V and J are TRBV9 and TRBJ2-5, with D tentatively TRBD1 (6 bases). This CDR3 comprises 17 residues. Germline V CDR1 and CDR2: SGDLS, YYNGEE. V lost 5 bases to trimming and J lost 0 bases, with 20 bases between them. The CDR3 region is CASSAGTIMEDQETQYF. CDR3 DNA sequence: TGTGCCAGCAGTGCCGGGACAATCATGGAGGACCAAGAGACCCAGTACTTC.

This chain joins TRBV28 and TRBJ1-1; 7 nucleotides line up with TRBD1. This CDR3 has 14 residues. The germline V gene has CDR1 MDHEN and CDR2 SYDVKM. V lost 6 bases, J lost 2 bases, and 6 bases stayed unmatched. The CDR3: CASRTGQVNTEAFF. CDR3 DNA: TGTGCCAGCAGGACCGGACAGGTCAACACTGAAGCTTTCTTT. The complete variable domain, with remaining parts taken from reference TRBV28 and TRBJ1-1, reads DVKVTQSSRYLVKRTGEKVFLECVQDMDHENMFWYRQDPGLGLRLIYFSYDVKMKEKGDIPEGYSVSREKKERFSLILESASTNQTSMYLCASRTGQVNTEAFFGQGTRLTVV.

This clone was observed a handful of times. V usage is TRBV5-4 and J usage is TRBJ1-1; 8 bases map to TRBD1. Germline lookup yields CDR1 SGHNT and CDR2 YYREEE (reference sequence). J was trimmed by 5 bases and V by 5 bases; bases with no gene match: 11. The CDR3 sequence is 15 residues long. The DNA for the CDR3 is TGTGCCAGCAGATGGGCAGGGGGCGCGGAAACTGAAGCTTTCTTT. The encoded protein is CASRWAGGAETEAFF.

The chain combines TRBV19 with TRBJ1-2; D gene unclear. Germline loops: CDR1 LNHDA, CDR2 SQIVND (reference sequence). The CDR3 is 12 residues long. V lost 9 bases and J lost 2, with 10 bases in between. This chain's CDR3 is CASVDGNYGYTF. The CDR3 nucleotides read TGTGCCAGCGTGGACGGGAACTATGGCTACACCTTC.

The J gene is TRBJ1-3, the V gene TRBV10-3; tentative D call: TRBD1 (5 bases). This CDR3 comprises 12 residues. The V gene lost 11 bases and the J gene lost 4 bases, with 12 bases spanning the gap. CDR1 ENHRY and CDR2 SYGVKD come from the germline V gene. CDR3 nucleotide sequence: TGTGCCGTGGGGGGGATCGGAAACACCATATATTTT. This translates into CAVGGIGNTIYF.

The chain is built from TRBV30 and TRBJ1-2, with TRBD1 identical over 9 bases. The V gene end was trimmed by 0 bases and the J gene end by 3 bases; junction bases not matched to a gene: 5. This CDR3 is 15 amino acids long. Germline V gene lookup returns CDR1 GTSNPN and CDR2 SVGIG (reference sequence). The CDR3 here is CAWSVIGQGYYGYTF. The DNA for the CDR3 is TGTGCCTGGAGTGTAATAGGACAGGGGTACTATGGCTACACCTTC.

The CDR3 spells CASRTGGQYGYTF. In nucleotides, the CDR3 is TGCGCCAGCAGGACAGGGGGCCAATATGGCTACACCTTC. The rearrangement links TRBV5-1 to TRBJ1-2; 10 nucleotides align to TRBD1. V trimming: 5 bases; J trimming: 5 bases; junction bases outside the gene matches: 3. CDR1 is SGHRS, CDR2 YFSETQ, per germline. The CDR3 is 13 amino acids.

The V and J genes are TRBV5-1 and TRBJ2-2; no clear D gene. V was clipped by 4 bases and J by 5 bases, with 12 bases between them. CDR1 SGHRS and CDR2 YFSETQ come from the germline V gene. The CDR3 extends over 14 amino acids. The CDR3 spells CASSVQKNTGELFF. The DNA of the CDR3 is TGCGCCAGCAGCGTCCAGAAGAATACCGGGGAGCTGTTTTTT.